By sample fraction, the clone carrying this TCR delta chain is medium-sized. TCRdb used CATT to re-call clones from the RT-PCR reads. In the table there are approximately 2,700 delta-chain clones, roughly a fifth of which are singletons. There are 18 residues in the CDR3. Germline V lookup: CDR1 GEAIGNYY, CDR2 EKD. V was shortened by 3 bases and J by 0 bases, with 22 bases between the two germline ends. The sample is drawn from a study of gamma-delta T cells after stem cell transplantation. The chain joins TRDV2 to TRDJ1; D is perhaps TRDD3 (5 bases). Specimen: gamma-delta T cells. This clonotype was sampled from a human donor. It is not recorded whose cells these are; they may come from a transplant donor. The CDR3 protein is CACDLLWGGTGYTDKLIF. In nucleotides, the CDR3 is TGTGCCTGTGACCTCCTTTGGGGCGGAACTGGTTACACCGATAAACTCATCTTT.